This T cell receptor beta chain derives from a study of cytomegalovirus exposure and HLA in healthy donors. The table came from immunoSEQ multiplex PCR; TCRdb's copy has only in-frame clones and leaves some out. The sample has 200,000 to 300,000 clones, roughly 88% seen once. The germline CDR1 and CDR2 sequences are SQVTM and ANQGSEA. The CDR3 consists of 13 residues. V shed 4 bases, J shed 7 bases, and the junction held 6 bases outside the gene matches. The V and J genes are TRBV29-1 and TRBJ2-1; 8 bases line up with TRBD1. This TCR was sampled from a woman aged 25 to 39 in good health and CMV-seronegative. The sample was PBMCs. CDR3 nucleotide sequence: TGCAGCGTTGCTGGACAGGGTAAAAATGAGCAGTTCTTC. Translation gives CSVAGQGKNEQFF.